The rows below give T cell receptor beta chains drawn from one sample of a study of blood T cell repertoires in COVID-19. Here immunoSEQ multiplex PCR was the method, and the copy in TCRdb shows in-frame clones only, minus some. The sample yields under 500,000 clones, 85% to 90% seen once. The sequencing sample was made of peripheral blood. Source of these receptors: a woman younger than 45 with acute or convalescent COVID-19. The CDR3 runs from the conserved cysteine through the conserved F or W. The order of the fields is V gene, J gene, clone size, D gene, CDR3 DNA, CDR3 protein. The D gene is left open where the match is weak. Some rows mark clone size as missing; the rest say once, few, many or name a class of expanded clone.

>TRBV19|TRBJ2-7|.|TRBD1
TGTGCCAGTAGTCCAGGACAGGGGACCTACGAGCAGTACTTC
CASSPGQGTYEQYF
>TRBV28|TRBJ1-5|.|.
TGTGCCAGCAGTTTTTTGGAGGGGAGGGGGGCCCAGCCCCAGCATTTT
CASSFLEGRGAQPQHF
>TRBV18|TRBJ1-1|.|TRBD1
TGTGCCAGCTCAAAACAGGGGCACAGGGGTACTGAAGCTTTCTTT
CASSKQGHRGTEAFF
>TRBV7-7|TRBJ2-5|.|.
TGTGCCAGCAGCTTATCGGAGTTAATCCAGACTAGTTCGGACCGGGAGACCCAGTACTTC
CASSLSELIQTSSDRETQYF
>TRBV29-1|TRBJ2-3|.|TRBD1
TGCAGCGTTAAAAGGGGGCAGGCAGATACGCAGTATTTT
CSVKRGQADTQYF
>TRBV10-2|TRBJ2-1|.|.
TGCGCCAGCAGTCAAGAGGTCGTGCAGTTCTTC
CASSQEVVQFF
>TRBV10-3|TRBJ1-2|.|.
TGTGCCCATCAGAAGCAGGAGGGCTATGGCTACACCTTC
CAHQKQEGYGYTF
>TRBV2|TRBJ2-3|.|TRBD2
TGTGCCAGCTGCTTTAGCGGGAGCACAGATACGCAGTATTTT
CASCFSGSTDTQYF
>TRBV3-1/TRBV3-2|TRBJ1-1|.|.
TGTGCCAGCAGCCAGGCAGGGGTTGGCACTGAAGCTTTCTTT
CASSQAGVGTEAFF
>TRBV30|TRBJ1-2|.|TRBD1
TGTGCCTGGAAATTCTCCGGGACAGGGGACAACTATGGCTACACCTTC
CAWKFSGTGDNYGYTF
>TRBV13|TRBJ1-4|.|TRBD1
TGTGCCAGCAGCTTCGGGACAGGGAATGAAAAACTGTTTTTT
CASSFGTGNEKLFF
>TRBV9|TRBJ2-5|.|.
TGTGCCAGCAGCCCCAGTGGGGGGAGAAGGGAGACCCAGTACTTC
CASSPSGGRRETQYF
>TRBV3-1/TRBV3-2|TRBJ2-2|.|.
TGTGCCAGCGGCCGACGGGGGAGTATAACCGGGGAGCTGTTTTTT
CASGRRGSITGELFF
>TRBV27|TRBJ2-7|.|.
TGTGCCAGCAGTTCCGGGAACCCCCTTGAGCAGTACTTC
CASSSGNPLEQYF
>TRBV9|TRBJ2-1|.|TRBD1
TGTGCCAGCAGCGTAGGTACAGGGGGAAGATACAATGAGCAGTTCTTC
CASSVGTGGRYNEQFF
>TRBV7-3|TRBJ2-7|once|TRBD1
TGTGCCAGCAGACAGGACAGGGAATGGGGCGAGCAGTACTTC
CASRQDREWGEQYF
>TRBV19|TRBJ2-2|.|TRBD1
TGTGCCAGCCAGGGGACAGGGGACGGGGAGCTGTTTTTT
CASQGTGDGELFF
>TRBV28|TRBJ2-2|.|.
TGTGCCAGCCGGGGGGCGGCCGGGGAGCTGTTTTTT
CASRGAAGELFF
>TRBV5-1|TRBJ2-5|.|TRBD2
TGCGCCAGCAGCACGAATAGCGGGGGGGAGGCGGAGACCCAGTACTTC
CASSTNSGGEAETQYF
>TRBV7-2|TRBJ2-1|.|.
TGTGCCAGCAGCTTCCCAGGGGCCAATGAGCAGTTCTTC
CASSFPGANEQFF
>TRBV6-5|TRBJ2-7|.|TRBD2
TGTGCCAGCAGTATTAGCGGGAGCTCCTACGAGCAGTACTTC
CASSISGSSYEQYF
>TRBV7-3|TRBJ2-2|.|TRBD2
TGTGCCAGCAGCTCCCCAAGACGTAGCGGGGGGAGCCCTGGGTACGGCGGGGAGCTGTTTTTT
CASSSPRRSGGSPGYGGELFF
>TRBV29-1|TRBJ2-5|.|TRBD2
TGCAGCGTTATAGGACTAGGGGTTGGAGAGACCCAGTACTTC
CSVIGLGVGETQYF
>TRBV7-9|TRBJ2-3|.|TRBD1
TGTGCCAGCAGATTAAAACAGGGGTTCGGGACAGATACGCAGTATTTT
CASRLKQGFGTDTQYF
>TRBV6-1|TRBJ1-1|.|.
TGTGCCAGCAGTGAACGGGCTGGGGCCCTAAGGGAAGCTTTCTTT
CASSERAGALREAFF
>TRBV7-6|TRBJ2-3|.|TRBD1
TGTGCCAGCAGCTTAGCGGACAGGGGCGGGAATACGCAGTATTTT
CASSLADRGGNTQYF
>TRBV4-1|TRBJ2-2|.|.
TGCGCCAGCAGCCAAGAGGACCAGCCGGGAGTCTGGCCCGGGGAGCTGTTTTTT
CASSQEDQPGVWPGELFF
>TRBV19|TRBJ2-6|.|.
TGTGCCAGTAGTATCTCGGGGGTCGCGATAACATCTGGGGCCAACGTCCTGACTTTC
CASSISGVAITSGANVLTF
>TRBV13|TRBJ1-5|.|.
TGTGCCAGCAACCAAGCAGGACTTAATCAGCCCCAGCATTTT
CASNQAGLNQPQHF
>TRBV7-9|TRBJ2-2|.|.
TGTGCCAGCAGCTTTATTGTCGGGGAGCTGTTTTTT
CASSFIVGELFF
>TRBV27|TRBJ2-1|.|TRBD2
TGTGCCAGCCTTAGGGGAGATCCGGGGGGGCGCAATGAGCAGTTCTTC
CASLRGDPGGRNEQFF
>TRBV5-4|TRBJ1-6|.|TRBD1
TGTGCCAGCAGCTCTCACAAACAGGGGTTTAATTCACCCCTCCACTTT
CASSSHKQGFNSPLHF
>TRBV24-1|TRBJ2-1|.|.
TGTGCCACCAGTGGGGCCTTGGATGAGCAGTTCTTC
CATSGALDEQFF
>TRBV29-1|TRBJ1-1|.|TRBD1
TGCAGCGTGGCGACAGGGGCTGAAGCTTTCTTT
CSVATGAEAFF
>TRBV30|TRBJ2-1|.|.
TGTGCCTCGTCGATCGGCCTAGCGAATGAGCAGTTCTTC
CASSIGLANEQFF
>TRBV27|TRBJ2-7|once|TRBD1
TGTGCCAGCAGTACCCATACGGACAGGGCCTACGAGCAGTACTTC
CASSTHTDRAYEQYF
>TRBV7-9|TRBJ1-1|.|.
TGTGCCAGCAGCTTCATTTCGTTGGCCCGTACAATGAACACTGAAGCTTTCTTT
CASSFISLARTMNTEAFF
>TRBV23-1|TRBJ2-7|.|.
TGCGCCAGCAGCCCTTACGAGCAGTACTTC
CASSPYEQYF
>TRBV4-1|TRBJ2-2|.|TRBD2
TGCGCCAGCAGCCTTGTAGCGACTAGCGGGGCCGGGGAGCTGTTTTTT
CASSLVATSGAGELFF
>TRBV14|TRBJ1-6|.|.
TGTGCCAGCAGCCAAGAAGCGGGGGGGCTATATCCCCTCCACTTT
CASSQEAGGLYPLHF
>TRBV9|TRBJ2-3|.|.
TGTGCCAGCAGCGTGAGTAGGGGTTCAGATACGCAGTATTTT
CASSVSRGSDTQYF
>TRBV6-1|TRBJ1-4|.|TRBD1
TGTGCCAGCAGTGAACTAGGGGGCTTAGGTGAAAAACTGTTTTTT
CASSELGGLGEKLFF
>TRBV19|TRBJ2-5|.|TRBD2
TGTGCCAGTAGTATAGATCTAATGCTAGCGGTTGAGACCCAGTACTTC
CASSIDLMLAVETQYF
>TRBV2|TRBJ2-2|.|.
TGTGCCAGCAGTGGCGAGATTAACACCGGGGAGCTGTTTTTT
CASSGEINTGELFF
>TRBV19|TRBJ2-1|once|.
TGTGCCAGTAGTATAGGGGCAGATTACAATGAGCAGTTCTTC
CASSIGADYNEQFF
>TRBV18|TRBJ1-2|.|TRBD1
TGTGCCAGCTCACCCGACAGGGCGAACTATGGCTACACCTTC
CASSPDRANYGYTF
>TRBV11-3|TRBJ2-1|.|TRBD2
TGTGCCAGCAGTATGGCGGGGGGGCCCCATTCCTACAATGAGCAGTTCTTC
CASSMAGGPHSYNEQFF
>TRBV30|TRBJ2-1|.|.
TGTGCCTGGAATACGGGGGACTCCTACAATGAGCAGTTCTTC
CAWNTGDSYNEQFF
>TRBV11-2|TRBJ2-3|.|TRBD2
TGTGCCAGCAGCTACCTAGCGGGGGCCCTTAGCACAGATACGCAGTATTTT
CASSYLAGALSTDTQYF
>TRBV3-1/TRBV3-2|TRBJ2-4|.|.
TGTGCCAGCAGCCTAACAGACAGCCGGGCCAAAAACATTCAGTACTTC
CASSLTDSRAKNIQYF
>TRBV27|TRBJ2-2|many|.
TGTGCCAGCAGTTTATCTACGGGTACCGGGGAGCTGTTTTTT
CASSLSTGTGELFF